This TCR beta chain was profiled in a study of beta chain features in type 1 diabetes. The CDR3 sequence is 12 residues long. Germline V gene lookup returns CDR1 GTSNPN and CDR2 SVGIG (reference sequence). V was shortened by 0 bases and J by 9 bases, with 9 bases between the two germline ends. Expressed TCRB transcripts were sequenced after all isolated RNA was converted to cDNA. Clones were read by immunoSEQ multiplex PCR, and TCRdb kept only the in-frame ones, dropping some. The sample has under 400,000 clones; roughly 21% are singletons. Only a few counts were recorded for this clone. Its antigen remains unidentified. General study findings and limits: Fewer insertions but more deletions were seen at VDJ junctions in type 1 diabetes patients.

Heparinised blood was drawn once per donor, averaging around 120 mL. Sequencing was carried out using naive CD4+ T cells from blood. This chain uses TRBV30 with TRBJ2-1; D is unresolved. This clonotype originated in a woman aged 18-35 years in good health. The DNA for the CDR3 is TGTGCCTGGAGTGTACGAGCGTCTGAGCAGTTCTTC. It yields the protein CAWSVRASEQFF.